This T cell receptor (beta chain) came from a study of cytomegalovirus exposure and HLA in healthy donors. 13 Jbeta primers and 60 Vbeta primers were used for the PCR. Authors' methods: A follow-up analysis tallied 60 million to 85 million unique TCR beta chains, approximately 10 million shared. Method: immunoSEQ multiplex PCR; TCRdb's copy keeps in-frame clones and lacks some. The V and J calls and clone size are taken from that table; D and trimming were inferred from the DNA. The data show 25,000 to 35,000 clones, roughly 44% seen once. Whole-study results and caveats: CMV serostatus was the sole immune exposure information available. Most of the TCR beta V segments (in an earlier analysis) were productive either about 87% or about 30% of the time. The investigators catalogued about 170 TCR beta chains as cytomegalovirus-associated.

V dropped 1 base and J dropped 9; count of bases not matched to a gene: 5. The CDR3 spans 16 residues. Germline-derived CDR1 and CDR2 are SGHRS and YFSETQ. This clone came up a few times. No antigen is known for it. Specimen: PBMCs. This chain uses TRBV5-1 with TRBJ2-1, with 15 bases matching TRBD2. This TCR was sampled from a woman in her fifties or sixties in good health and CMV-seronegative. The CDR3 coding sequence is TGCGCCAGCAGCTTGCCCCAGGGACTAGCGGGGGGTGAGCAGTTCTTC. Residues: CASSLPQGLAGGEQFF.